One sample yielded the 30 T cell receptor delta chains listed below, sequenced in a study of γδ T cells in repeated Plasmodium falciparum infection. TCRdb re-processed the multiplex PCR reads using CATT. This sample has around 86,000 delta-chain clones, with under 1.5% found just once. Gammadelta T cells were flow-sorted from PBMC into Vgamma9/Vdelta2+ and Vdelta2-negative populations for bulk analysis. The sequenced sample was gamma-delta T cells from blood. The receptors were sampled from a pool of human donors (malaria-infected and uninfected, not separated).

The table lists this clone with many counts. The rearrangement uses TRDV1 and TRDJ1; TRDD2 agrees at 9 bases. Assignment of the J gene here rests on matching the DNA to germline, because TCRdb gives none. The V gene end was trimmed by 4 bases and the J gene end by 0 bases; junction bases not matched to a gene: 9. CDR1 and CDR2 from the germline V gene are TSWWSYY and QGS. The CDR3 covers 17 residues. The CDR3 region has the DNA TGTGCTCTTGGGGCCCCCTTCCTACGGGGGGACACCGATAAACTCATCTTT. This codes for CALGAPFLRGDTDKLIF.

This clone showed up many times. J is TRDJ1 and V is TRDV1; D might be TRDD3 (6 bases). The J gene was missing in TCRdb and was found by matching the end of the DNA to germline. CDR3 size: 18 residues. From germline, CDR1 is TSWWSYY and CDR2 QGS. V lost 2 bases to trimming and J lost 0 bases, with 19 bases between them. CDR3 loop: CALGETGLLGLYTDKLIF. CDR3 nucleotide sequence: TGTGCTCTTGGGGAAACCGGATTACTGGGTCTTTACACCGATAAACTCATCTTT.

Regarding this clone: The protein recorded in TCRdb matches a much larger clone and deviates from this DNA's translation at residue 17, suggesting a read error; the protein here is obtained by translating the DNA. V and J are TRDV1 and TRDJ2, with 12 bases lining up with TRDD3. Germline V gene data show CDR1 as TSWWSYY and CDR2 as QGS. The J segment lost 8 bases and the V segment lost 0 bases, leaving 22 bases of the junction unmatched. CDR3 length: 22 amino acids. The CDR3 sequence is CALGELDLPTTTWGIRGAQLFF. The CDR3 nucleotides read TGTGCTCTTGGGGAACTAGACCTTCCTACAACTACCTGGGGGATACGTGGGGCACAACTCTTCTTT.

A note on this clone: This DNA translates differently at residue 3 from the TCRdb protein, which is that of a much larger clone; a read error is likely, and the protein shown is the DNA's own translation. The chain links TRDV1 to TRDJ1, with 9 bases that match TRDD3. Germline lookup yields CDR1 TSWWSYY and CDR2 QGS. This CDR3 spans 20 amino acids. The CDR3 spells CAIGELVLHYWGTYTDKLIF. CDR3 nucleotides: TGTGCTATTGGGGAACTAGTCCTACATTACTGGGGGACGTACACCGATAAACTCATCTTT.

Remarks on this clone: TCRdb shows a much larger clone's protein in place of this DNA's translation, and the two differ at residue 12, likely through a read error; the protein shown is translated from the DNA. The chain recombines TRDV2 with TRDJ2; D remains ambiguous. TCRdb records no J gene; here it was assigned by comparing the DNA to germline. Germline CDR1 GEAIGNYY, CDR2 EKD. The CDR3 runs to 17 residues. The CDR3 loop reads CACDTGRALALAAQLFF. The DNA of the CDR3 is TGTGCCTGTGACACCGGCCGGGCGTTAGCTTTGGCAGCACAACTCTTCTTT.

With regard to this clone: A far larger clone is one nucleotide away, so this likely arose from a read error. At the DNA level, this CDR3 is encoded by other sequences in the same sample as well. The chain links TRDV1 to TRDJ1; possibly TRDD3 for D (5 bases). No J gene was available from TCRdb, and it was assigned here by a germline match of the DNA. The germline V gene has CDR1 TSWWSYY and CDR2 QGS. The CDR3 has 15 amino acids. CDR3 loop: CALGELKGDTDKLIF. CDR3 DNA sequence: TGTGCCCTTGGGGAACTAAAAGGGGACACCGATAAACTCATCTTT.

This clone has only a few counts. A single base is all that separates this from a far larger clone, so a read error is likely. This specimen includes other DNA sequences encoding the same CDR3. The rearrangement links TRDV1 to TRDJ1, with 8 bases identical to TRDD3. The CDR3 has 19 residues. The V and J ends lost 3 bases and 0 bases, in that order; junction bases with no gene match: 15. Germline V lookup: CDR1 TSWWSYY, CDR2 QGS. The CDR3 protein is CALGERHFPLLGDTDKLIF. Here the CDR3 DNA reads TGTGCTCTTGGGGAGCGCCATTTCCCCTTACTGGGGGACACCGATAAACTCATCTTT.

Notes on this clone: The TCRdb protein comes from a much larger clone and disagrees with this DNA's translation at residue 4, likely due to a read error; the protein given here is derived from the DNA. This chain links TRDV1 with TRDJ2; TRDD3 might be the D (6 bases). Since TCRdb gives no J gene, matching the DNA to germline was used here to assign it. The CDR3 is 19 amino acids. CDR1 is TSWWSYY, CDR2 QGS, per germline. CDR3 region: CALEELGPTSSGIEPQLFF. Written as DNA, the CDR3 is TGTGCTCTTGAGGAACTGGGTCCGACCTCCTCGGGGATCGAACCACAACTCTTCTTT.

This clone was seen more than once but under ten times. This DNA's translation and the protein TCRdb lists, from a much larger clone, do not match at residue 2, likely due to a read error; the protein shown is translated from the DNA. The chain carries TRDV1 and TRDJ3; 10 bases match TRDD3. The CDR3 loop spans 20 amino acids. CDR1 TSWWSYY and CDR2 QGS come from the germline V gene. The CDR3 region has the DNA TGTTCTCTTGGGAAGGGAGTACTGGGGGATTACTCCTGGGACACCCGACAGATGTTTTTC. Amino acids: CSLGKGVLGDYSWDTRQMFF.

As concerns this clone: A read error likely explains this, since a far larger clone differs by one base. The identical CDR3 is also encoded by other nucleotide sequences in the sample. CDR3 sequence (DNA): TGTGCTCTTGGGGAACTAAGTTCCTACAAGAGGGGGATACTGGGCGGCTCCACCGATAAACTCATCTTT. Translating it yields CALGELSSYKRGILGGSTDKLIF. The J gene is TRDJ1, the V gene TRDV1, with TRDD3 matching 9 bases. CDR1 and CDR2 from the germline V gene are TSWWSYY and QGS. CDR3 length equals 23 residues. Trimming cost V 0 bases and J 1 base; bases outside gene matches: 24.

In its sample, this clone was seen a few times. The translation of this DNA and the TCRdb protein of a much larger clone differ at residue 20, probably owing to a read error; the protein shown here is translated from the DNA. The gene calls are TRDV1 and TRDJ1, with 10 bases identical to TRDD3. The CDR3 loop spans 23 amino acids. Germline V lookup: CDR1 TSWWSYY, CDR2 QGS. The CDR3 region is CALGEVLAPLGGYPGPYTDRLIF. The CDR3, as DNA: TGTGCTCTTGGGGAAGTTCTGGCTCCCCTTGGGGGATACCCTGGGCCCTACACCGATAGACTCATCTTT.

A word on this clone: Only one base separates this from a far larger clonotype, so it likely reflects a read error. The same CDR3 is also encoded by other DNA sequences in this sample. The chain joins TRDV3 to TRDJ1, with TRDD2 identical over 7 bases. The V gene's germline CDR1 is TVYSNPD and CDR2 GDNSRS (reference sequence). The CDR3 sequence is 17 residues long. The J segment lost 3 bases and the V segment lost 2 bases, leaving 18 bases of the junction unmatched. CDR3 loop: CAFPSSGGIRQSDKLIF. The CDR3 DNA reads TGTGCCTTTCCTTCCTCCGGAGGTATAAGGCAGTCCGATAAACTCATCTTT.

Note on this clone: This is likely an artifact of a read error, given a far larger clone one base away. This same CDR3 is encoded by further DNA sequences in the sample. The CDR3 protein is CALGVLIPTPDTYAGYTDKLIF. CDR3 nucleotides: TGTGCTCTTGGGGTCCTTATTCCTACCCCTGATACTTACGCGGGATACACCGACAAACTCATCTTT. The gene calls are TRDV1 and TRDJ1; D possibly matches TRDD2 or TRDD3 (7 bases each). Assignment of the J gene here rests on matching the DNA to germline, because TCRdb gives none. Germline values: CDR1 TSWWSYY, CDR2 QGS. The CDR3 length is 22 residues.

This clone was found a few times. For this DNA, TCRdb reports the protein of a much larger clone, which diverges at residue 13, most likely from a read error; the protein presented here is translated directly from the DNA. The V gene is given as TRDV2, and no J gene call is available. There are 15 residues in the CDR3. The germline CDR1 and CDR2 sequences are GEAIGNYY and EKD. This chain's CDR3 is CACDPISPRSGLPIF. CDR3 coding DNA: TGTGCCTGTGACCCTATTTCCCCTCGGTCCGGGCTACCCATCTTT.

On this clone itself: One base separates it from a far larger clone, so it is likely a read error. Other DNA variants within this sample encode the same CDR3. The chain joins TRDV2 to TRDJ1; D may be TRDD3 (5 bases). Germline matching of the DNA provided the J gene here, since TCRdb leaves it blank. Germline V gene sequence: CDR1 GEAIGNYY, CDR2 EKD. Trimming left V 1 base short and J 8 bases short, with 22 bases between. The CDR3 is 16 amino acids. CDR3 nucleotide sequence: TGTGCCTGTGACACAGGGGCGTACTGGAAAAAGGAGAAACTCATCTTT. Protein sequence: CACDTGAYWKKEKLIF.

Comments on this clone: A far larger clone is a single base away, which makes a read error likely. The same CDR3 is also encoded by other DNA sequences in this sample. This sequence joins TRDV1 and TRDJ1; 9 nucleotides match TRDD3. No J segment appears in TCRdb, so it was assigned here by matching the sequence to germline. CDR3 size: 15 residues. Germline values: CDR1 TSWWSYY, CDR2 QGS. CDR3 nucleotide sequence: TGCGCTCTTGGGGAAGGTCTACACTGGGGGAATACACTCATCTTT. Amino acids: CALGEGLHWGNTLIF.

This clone was recorded a few times. This chain joins TRDV1 and TRDJ1, with D possibly being TRDD3 (5 bases). TCRdb records no J gene; here it was assigned by comparing the DNA to germline. The CDR3 length is 16 residues. Trimming stripped 2 bases from V and 0 bases from J, with 13 bases between. CDR1 is TSWWSYY and CDR2 is QGS in the germline V gene. The CDR3 region has the DNA TGTGCTCTTGGGGAAGGCCGTCCGGGGGACACCGATAAACTCATCTTT. It translates to CALGEGRPGDTDKLIF.

Concerning this clone: A read error likely explains why the TCRdb protein, taken from a much larger clone, differs from this DNA's translation at residue 13; the protein shown is translated from the DNA. V usage is TRDV2 and J usage is TRDJ1; 7 bases line up with TRDD3. No J segment appears in TCRdb, so it was assigned here by matching the sequence to germline. Germline CDR1 reads GEAIGNYY; CDR2 reads EKD. This CDR3 contains 17 residues. The V gene end was trimmed by 1 base and the J gene end by 7 bases; junction bases not matched to a gene: 17. The CDR3 DNA reads TGTGCCTGTGACACTCAATACTGGGGCAGAGACGACGTTAAACTCATCTTT. Protein product: CACDTQYWGRDDVKLIF.

This clone was observed many times. Given a far larger clone just one base away, this is likely a sequencing read error. The sample contains more than one DNA sequence encoding this CDR3. This rearrangement joins TRDV1 to TRDJ1, with 13 bases identical to TRDD3. The CDR3 is made up of 21 amino acids. Germline V CDR1 and CDR2: TSWWSYY, QGS. V shed 5 bases and J 0 bases; nucleotides not matched to a gene: 18. This CDR3 reads CALGLTRRNNWGIRYTDKLIF. DNA of the CDR3: TGTGCTCTTGGGCTTACCCGACGTAATAACTGGGGGATACGGTACACCGATAAACTCATCTTT.

In regard to this clone: For this DNA, TCRdb reports the protein of a much larger clone, which diverges at residue 19, most likely from a read error; the protein presented here is translated directly from the DNA. No J gene was named, though the V gene is TRDV3; the DNA was not compared with TRDD3, the D call given in the table. The length of the CDR3 is 21 residues. Germline CDR1 reads TVYSNPD; CDR2 reads GDNSRS (reference sequence). As DNA, the CDR3 is TGTGCCTTTAGGATGAGAATGGACCGGCCTACGGGGATTCGGTACACCGATAAACCCATCTTT. This gives the protein CAFRMRMDRPTGIRYTDKPIF.

Of note for this clone: A far larger clone is one base from this, pointing to a likely read error. Other DNA variants within this sample encode the same CDR3. The chain joins TRDV2 to TRDJ1; TRDD3 matches 7 bases. The J gene, absent from TCRdb, was called here by matching the DNA to germline. V was pared by 7 bases and J by 2 bases, with 24 bases of the junction left unmatched. This CDR3 is built from 19 residues. The V gene's germline CDR1 is GEAIGNYY and CDR2 EKD. The CDR3 loop is CACEPLKGRGMDGTDKLIF. The CDR3 DNA is TGTGCCTGCGAACCTCTTAAGGGCCGGGGGATGGATGGGACCGATAAACTCATCTTT.

This clone has a handful of counts. The protein TCRdb lists belongs to a much larger clone and differs from this DNA's translation at residue 8, which points to a read error; the protein shown is made from the DNA. The chain has TRDV2 and TRDJ1, with D possibly matching TRDD3 (6 bases). As TCRdb names no J gene, one was assigned here on the basis of a DNA match to germline. The CDR3 is 17 residues long. Germline loops: CDR1 GEAIGNYY, CDR2 EKD. Trimming took off 2 bases at V and 0 bases at J, with 18 bases between the two ends. The CDR3 reads CACDSLGRYANTDKLIF. The CDR3 nucleotides read TGTGCCTGTGACAGCCTTGGGAGATACGCTAACACCGATAAACTCATCTTT.

This clone was seen a few times. A far larger clone is one nucleotide away, so this likely arose from a read error. Within the sample, other DNA sequences also encode this same CDR3. This chain uses TRDV1 with TRDJ1; perhaps D is TRDD2 or TRDD3 (5 bases each). Assignment of the J gene here rests on matching the DNA to germline, because TCRdb gives none. The V gene's germline CDR1 is TSWWSYY and CDR2 QGS. The CDR3 has 23 residues. The V gene lost 2 bases and the J gene lost 8 bases, with 42 bases spanning the gap. The CDR3 nucleotides read TGTGCTCTTGGGGAAGTCTGGACTTCCCTCGACCCCTTTCGAACTGGCATCTCACGAAAACTCATCTTT. It specifies CALGEVWTSLDPFRTGISRKLIF.

This clone was observed a handful of times. A far bigger clonotype differs at one base, so this is likely a read error. Other DNA sequences of this sample code for an identical CDR3. The chain couples TRDV2 to TRDJ1, with TRDD3 matching over 11 bases. This CDR3 comprises 14 residues. Germline values: CDR1 GEAIGNYY, CDR2 EKD. In DNA form, the CDR3 reads TGTGCCTGTGACACTTTGGTACTGGGGGATAAACTCATCTTC. This translates into CACDTLVLGDKLIF.

This clone was detected many times. A read error may be the cause here, since a much bigger clone is one base away. The same CDR3 also results from other DNA sequences found in this sample. J is TRDJ1 and V is TRDV1, with a weak D call TRDD3 (6 bases). The CDR3 runs to 21 residues. From germline, CDR1 is TSWWSYY and CDR2 QGS. V lost 0 bases and J lost 2, with 28 bases in between. In DNA, the CDR3 is TGTGCTCTTGGGGAACTCAAACTCCTCCGGGCTTGGGGATTTAGGACCGATAAACTCATCTTT. Translating it yields CALGELKLLRAWGFRTDKLIF.

In this sample, this clone turned up a few times. This likely stems from a read error, as it lies one base from a far larger clone. Additional DNA sequences in this sample encode the identical CDR3. The V gene is TRDV1, the J gene TRDJ1; 10 bases match TRDD3. The J gene is absent in TCRdb and was assigned here via DNA matching to germline. V was clipped by 8 bases and J by 1 base; unmatched bases: 19. Germline V CDR1 and CDR2: TSWWSYY, QGS. This CDR3 is built from 19 residues. This CDR3 reads CALTLKFPGGYAVTDKLIF. The CDR3 DNA follows: TGTGCTCTTACATTAAAATTCCCAGGGGGATACGCGGTCACCGATAAACTCATCTTT.

This clone was recorded many times. The V gene is TRDV1, the J gene TRDJ3; TRDD2 matches at 9 bases. The J gene, missing from TCRdb, was assigned here through DNA to germline matching. The CDR3 runs to 23 residues. J lost 0 bases, V lost 2 bases, and 17 bases had no gene match. CDR1 is TSWWSYY, CDR2 QGS, per germline. The CDR3 DNA reads as TGTGCTCTTGGGGAAGGTTCCTTCCTACGACAGACCTGGACCTCCTGGGACACCCGACAGATGTTTTTC. It yields the protein CALGEGSFLRQTWTSWDTRQMFF.

This clone has a handful of counts. TCRdb shows a much larger clone's protein in place of this DNA's translation, and the two differ at residue 15, likely through a read error; the protein shown is translated from the DNA. The chain is built from TRDV1 and TRDJ1; the match to TRDD2 covers 8 bases. TCRdb supplies no J gene; here it was assigned by aligning the nucleotide sequence to germline. Germline-derived CDR1 and CDR2 are TSWWSYY and QGS. V shed 2 bases, J shed 6 bases, and the junction held 23 bases outside the gene matches. The CDR3 sequence is 20 residues long. The CDR3 nucleotides read TGTGCTCTTGGGGAAAACTTCCTACAAGGATCCTGGAGGGGGGCATATAAACTCATCTTT. Protein product: CALGENFLQGSWRGAYKLIF.

The rearrangement uses TRDV1 and TRDJ1, with 8 bases lining up with TRDD2. The J gene, not given by TCRdb, was assigned here from a germline match of the nucleotide sequence. Germline V gives CDR1 TSWWSYY, CDR2 QGS. The trim removed 2 bases at V and 2 bases at J, leaving 16 bases unmatched. The CDR3 has 19 amino acids. CDR3 sequence (DNA): TGTGCTCTTGGGGAAACCGCTTCCTACCTGGCTTATTCGACCGATAAACTCATCTTT. This gives the protein CALGETASYLAYSTDKLIF.

This clone came up a few times. One base separates it from a far larger clone, so it is likely a read error. Other DNA variants within this sample encode the same CDR3. The V and J genes are TRDV2 and TRDJ1; 8 nucleotides match TRDD3. V gave up 6 bases and J gave up 4 bases; unmatched junction bases: 15. Germline CDR1 reads GEAIGNYY; CDR2 reads EKD. The CDR3 sequence is 16 residues long. The CDR3 loop is CACFVLGDVPGDKLIF. The CDR3 nucleotides are TGTGCCTGTTTCGTATTGGGGGATGTCCCTGGCGATAAACTCATCTTT.